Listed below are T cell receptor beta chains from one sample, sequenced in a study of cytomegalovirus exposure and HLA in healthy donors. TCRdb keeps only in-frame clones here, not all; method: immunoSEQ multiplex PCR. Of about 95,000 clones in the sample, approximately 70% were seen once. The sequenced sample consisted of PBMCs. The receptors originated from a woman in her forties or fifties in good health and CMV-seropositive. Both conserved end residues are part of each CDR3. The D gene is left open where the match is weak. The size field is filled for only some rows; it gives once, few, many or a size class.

TGTGCCAGCAGCTCCGACAGTTTCTACAATGAGCAGTTCTTC CASSSDSFYNEQFF TRBV11-3 NA NA TRBJ2-1
TGTGCCAGCTCGGGGGGGTGGCCCTACAATGAGCAGTTCTTC CASSGGWPYNEQFF TRBV19 NA TRBD2 TRBJ2-1
TGTGCCAGCAGCTTGTCGGCGGGGGTTGGTGAGCAGTTCTTC CASSLSAGVGEQFF TRBV5-4 NA TRBD2 TRBJ2-1
TGTGCCAGCAGCTTGGCAAGGGGGTGGGGAACTGAAGCTTTCTTT CASSLARGWGTEAFF TRBV5-4 NA NA TRBJ1-1
TGTGCCAGCAGCCCGGGAGGGAGGGTGGAGACCCAGTACTTC CASSPGGRVETQYF TRBV6-5 NA TRBD2 TRBJ2-5
TGTGCCTGGAATCGGGTCGGGGTAGCAGATACGCAGTATTTT CAWNRVGVADTQYF TRBV30 NA NA TRBJ2-3
TGTGCCAGTAGTCCTGGGCCCTCCTACGAGCAGTACTTC CASSPGPSYEQYF TRBV19 few NA TRBJ2-7
TGTGCCAGCAGCCCCCCAGGGAACGGAGAGACCCAGTACTTC CASSPPGNGETQYF TRBV7-9 NA NA TRBJ2-5
TGTGCCAGCAGCTCCTCCTTAGACACAAGCACAGATACGCAGTATTTT CASSSSLDTSTDTQYF TRBV5-4 NA NA TRBJ2-3
TGCGCCAGCAGCCAATTACAGGGGGCTACCTGGGACGAGCAGTACTTC CASSQLQGATWDEQYF TRBV4-3 once TRBD1 TRBJ2-7
TGTGCCAGCAGTGATGGGGTAGCGGGAGGTCGCCACGAGCAGTACTTC CASSDGVAGGRHEQYF TRBV2 few TRBD2 TRBJ2-7
TGTGCCAGTAGCCGGAACACTGAAGCTTTCTTT CASSRNTEAFF TRBV19 NA NA TRBJ1-1
TGTGCCACCAGCAGACAGGGAGGAACAGATACGCAGTATTTT CATSRQGGTDTQYF TRBV15 once NA TRBJ2-3
TGTGCCAGCAGTCTCCAGAGGGGCAATCAGCCCCAGCATTTT CASSLQRGNQPQHF TRBV6-6 NA NA TRBJ1-5
TGTGCCAGCAGTCCGACGGGGGACACTGAAGCTTTCTTT CASSPTGDTEAFF TRBV5-5 NA NA TRBJ1-1
TGTGCCAGCAGCGTAACGCCGGGACTAGCGGGTTTGGGTGAGCAGTACTTC CASSVTPGLAGLGEQYF TRBV11-2 NA TRBD2 TRBJ2-7
TGTGCCGGAAGGCTAGCGGGAAAATCGGGGGAGCTGTTTTTT CAGRLAGKSGELFF TRBV11-2 NA TRBD2 TRBJ2-2
TGTGCCAGCAGCTTCTCTAGCGGAGGGAGCTCCTACAATGAGCAGTTCTTC CASSFSSGGSSYNEQFF TRBV13 NA TRBD2 TRBJ2-1
TGTGCCATCAGTGAGGGAGCCGGGACTAGAAGCAATGAGCAGTTCTTC CAISEGAGTRSNEQFF TRBV10-3 NA TRBD2 TRBJ2-1
TGTGCCAGTAGTACCTCTAGGGGAAGGGAGCAGTTCTTC CASSTSRGREQFF TRBV19 NA NA TRBJ2-1
TGTGCCAGCAGCTTAAGCCGGGAGAGAACCTACAATGAGCAGTTCTTC CASSLSRERTYNEQFF TRBV11-2 NA NA TRBJ2-1
TGTGCCAGCAGTCTCCTAACAGGGCTTCCACTCTACGAGCAGTACTTC CASSLLTGLPLYEQYF TRBV28 NA NA TRBJ2-7
TGTGCCAGTAGTATGAGACAGGGGTCCTACAATGAGCAGTTCTTC CASSMRQGSYNEQFF TRBV19 NA TRBD1 TRBJ2-1
TGCGCCAGCAGTCACCAGCGGGAGTCATCAAATGAGCAGTTCTTC CASSHQRESSNEQFF TRBV23-1 NA TRBD2 TRBJ2-1
TGTGCCAGCAGTTTTAGCGGGACGCGGGAGACCCAGTACTTC CASSFSGTRETQYF TRBV6-5 NA TRBD2 TRBJ2-5
TGTGCCAGCAGCATCCGGGTGCCCGTCTACGAGCAGTACTTC CASSIRVPVYEQYF TRBV28 NA NA TRBJ2-7
TGCGCCAGCAGCTTCCGGGATACGCAGTATTTT CASSFRDTQYF TRBV5-1 NA NA TRBJ2-3
TGTGCCAGCAGCTTAATCAGCGGGATCGGGACAGATACGCAGTATTTT CASSLISGIGTDTQYF TRBV7-3 once TRBD2 TRBJ2-3
TGTGCCATTAGTGGAGGAACAGGAGAAGAGACCCAGTACTTC CAISGGTGEETQYF TRBV10-3 NA NA TRBJ2-5
TGCAGCGTTGATCGGGGGACTAGCATTGAACTCTCCTACAATGAGCAGTTCTTC CSVDRGTSIELSYNEQFF TRBV29-1 NA TRBD2 TRBJ2-1
TGCGCCAGCAGCCAAGATTGGAGCTCCTACGAGCAGTACTTC CASSQDWSSYEQYF TRBV4-3 NA NA TRBJ2-7
TGTGCCAGCGTTAGCGGGTTCTCCTACGAGCAGTACTTC CASVSGFSYEQYF TRBV2 NA TRBD2 TRBJ2-7
TGTGCCAGCAGCTGGAGGGGGACCAGCGGGAGAGTAGCGCAGTATTTT CASSWRGTSGRVAQYF TRBV5-6 NA TRBD2 TRBJ2-3
TGTGCCAGCAGTACCGCTAGCGCCTTCACAGATACGCAGTATTTT CASSTASAFTDTQYF TRBV27 once NA TRBJ2-3
TGTGCCAGCAGTTCCGGGACTAAGCTTGAGCAGTTCTTC CASSSGTKLEQFF TRBV5-4 NA TRBD2 TRBJ2-1
TGTGCCTTAAAGCGGGAGGCGAACACCGGGGAGCTGTTTTTT CALKREANTGELFF TRBV30 few TRBD2 TRBJ2-2
TGTGCCAGCAGCTTGGGGCTAGCGGGAGCCGGAGATACGCAGTATTTT CASSLGLAGAGDTQYF TRBV7-3 NA TRBD2 TRBJ2-3
TGTGCCAGCGGACTAGCGGACACCACAGATACGCAGTATTTT CASGLADTTDTQYF TRBV2 NA TRBD2 TRBJ2-3
TGTGCCAGCCCATCTAGGACAGGGCGCCAGCCCCAGCATTTT CASPSRTGRQPQHF TRBV28 NA TRBD1 TRBJ1-5
TGTGCCAGCAGCTTAGGCCAGGTTAATACTAATGAAAAACTGTTTTTT CASSLGQVNTNEKLFF TRBV7-9 few NA TRBJ1-4
TGCGCCAGCAAATACAGCGTCAGGGGAACCACAGATACGCAGTATTTT CASKYSVRGTTDTQYF TRBV23-1 NA NA TRBJ2-3
TGCGCCAGCAGCCGCTCCGCGGGTGGGTACCAAGAGACCCAGTACTTC CASSRSAGGYQETQYF TRBV4-3 NA NA TRBJ2-5
TGCGCCAGCAGCCCTTATGGACTAGCGGGGAATGAGCAGTTCTTC CASSPYGLAGNEQFF TRBV4-1 NA TRBD2 TRBJ2-1
TGTGCCAGCAGCCCGCGGGGGCCAGGAAACACCATATATTTT CASSPRGPGNTIYF TRBV28 NA NA TRBJ1-3
TGTGCCAGTAGTATTCAATTAGCGGGACCCGGGGAGCTGTTTTTT CASSIQLAGPGELFF TRBV19 few TRBD2 TRBJ2-2
TGTGCCAGCAGCTTAAACCCACTGGCAGATACGCAGTATTTT CASSLNPLADTQYF TRBV7-8 NA NA TRBJ2-3
TGTGCCACCAGCAGAGAACGCTCAGGGAGGGATCAGCCCCAGCATTTT CATSRERSGRDQPQHF TRBV15 NA NA TRBJ1-5
TGTGCCAGCAGCTTAGAGGGGGCTTTTAGGATGTATTTT CASSLEGAFRMYF TRBV7-2 once TRBD1 TRBJ2-3
TGCGCCAGCAGCCAAGCCCCACTAGCGGGAGCGGCTGGGGCCAACGTCCTGACTTTC CASSQAPLAGAAGANVLTF TRBV4-3 NA TRBD2 TRBJ2-6
TGTGCCAGCAATGACGCAGGGCAAGAGACCCAGTACTTC CASNDAGQETQYF TRBV2 NA NA TRBJ2-5
TGTGCCACCAGCAGAGAGGAGCGGCAAGGGGGGCAGTACTTC CATSREERQGGQYF TRBV15 NA NA TRBJ2-7
TGTGCCAGCAGCGCACCACTTTCACCGGGACTAGCGGGAGGTCGAACAGATACGCAGTATTTT CASSAPLSPGLAGGRTDTQYF TRBV9 NA TRBD2 TRBJ2-3
TGTGCCAGCAGTTTATCGCGGGGTGTCAATGAGCAGTTCTTC CASSLSRGVNEQFF TRBV27 NA NA TRBJ2-1